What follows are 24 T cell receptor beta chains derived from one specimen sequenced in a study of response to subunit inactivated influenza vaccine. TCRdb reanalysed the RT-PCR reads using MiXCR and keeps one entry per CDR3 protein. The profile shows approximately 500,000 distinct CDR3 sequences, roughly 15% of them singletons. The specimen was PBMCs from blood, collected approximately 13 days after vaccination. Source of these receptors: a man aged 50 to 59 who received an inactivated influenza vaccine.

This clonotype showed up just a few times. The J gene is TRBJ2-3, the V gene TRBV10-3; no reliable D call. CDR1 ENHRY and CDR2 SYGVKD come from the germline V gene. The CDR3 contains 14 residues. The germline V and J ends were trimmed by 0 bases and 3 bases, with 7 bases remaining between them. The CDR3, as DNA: TGTGCCATCAGTGAGTCGCGAACGACAGATACGCAGTATTTT. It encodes CAISESRTTDTQYF.

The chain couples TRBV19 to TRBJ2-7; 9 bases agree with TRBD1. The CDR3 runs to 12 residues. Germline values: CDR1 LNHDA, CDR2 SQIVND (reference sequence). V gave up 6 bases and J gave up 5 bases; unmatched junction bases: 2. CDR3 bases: TGTGCCAGTAGAGGGGACAGGGACGAGCAGTACTTC. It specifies CASRGDRDEQYF.

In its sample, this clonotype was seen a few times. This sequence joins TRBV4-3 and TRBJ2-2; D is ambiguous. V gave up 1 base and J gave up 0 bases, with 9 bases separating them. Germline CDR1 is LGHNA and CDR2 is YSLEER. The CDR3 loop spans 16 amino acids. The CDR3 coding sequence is TGCGCCAGCAGCCAAGGCCTATTTGCGAACACCGGGGAGCTGTTTTTT. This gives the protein CASSQGLFANTGELFF.

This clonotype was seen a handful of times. In DNA, the CDR3 is TGCGCCAGCAGCCAAGAGGGGTGGGCGGAGACTCGGAATGAGCAGTTCTTC. It specifies CASSQEGWAETRNEQFF. The chain is built from TRBV4-3 and TRBJ2-1; D unclear. The CDR3 covers 17 residues. V was clipped by 0 bases and J by 7 bases, with 19 bases between them. CDR1 LGHNA and CDR2 YSLEER come from the germline V gene.

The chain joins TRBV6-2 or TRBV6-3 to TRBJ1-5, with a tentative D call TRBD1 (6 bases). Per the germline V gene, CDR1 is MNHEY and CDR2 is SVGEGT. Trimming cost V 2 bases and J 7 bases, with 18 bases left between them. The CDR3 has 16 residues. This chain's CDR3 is CASSYDSRGTSQPQHF. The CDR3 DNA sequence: TGTGCCAGCAGTTACGATAGTAGGGGGACTTCGCAGCCCCAGCATTTT.

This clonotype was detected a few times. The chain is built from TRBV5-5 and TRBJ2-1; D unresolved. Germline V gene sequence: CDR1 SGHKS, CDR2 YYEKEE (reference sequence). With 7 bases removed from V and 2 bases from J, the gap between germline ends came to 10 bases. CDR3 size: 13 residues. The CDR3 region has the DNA TGTGCCAGCTCCCGGCCCGCCTACAATGAGCAGTTCTTC. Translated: CASSRPAYNEQFF. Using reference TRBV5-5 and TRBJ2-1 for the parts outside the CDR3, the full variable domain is DAGVTQSPTHLIKTRGQQVTLRCSPISGHKSVSWYQQVLGQGPQFIFQYYEKEERGRGNFPDRFSARQFPNYSSELNVNALLLGDSALYLCASSRPAYNEQFFGPGTRLTVL.

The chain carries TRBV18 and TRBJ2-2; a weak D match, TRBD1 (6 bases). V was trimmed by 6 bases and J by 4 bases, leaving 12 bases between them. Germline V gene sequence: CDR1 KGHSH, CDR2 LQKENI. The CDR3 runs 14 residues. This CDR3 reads CASSPGERTGELFF. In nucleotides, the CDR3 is TGTGCCAGCTCGCCAGGGGAGCGCACCGGGGAGCTGTTTTTT.

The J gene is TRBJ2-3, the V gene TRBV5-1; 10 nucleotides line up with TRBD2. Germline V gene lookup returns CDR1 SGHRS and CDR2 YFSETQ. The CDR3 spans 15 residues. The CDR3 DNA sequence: TGCGCTAGCTACAGCGGGAGGGCCGAGTCAGATACGCAGTATTTT. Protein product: CASYSGRAESDTQYF. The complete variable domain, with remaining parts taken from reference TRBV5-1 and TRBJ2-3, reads KAGVTQTPRYLIKTRGQQVTLSCSPISGHRSVSWYQQTPGQGLQFLFEYFSETQRNKGNFPGRFSGRQFSNSRSEMNVSTLELGDSALYLCASYSGRAESDTQYFGPGTRLTVL.

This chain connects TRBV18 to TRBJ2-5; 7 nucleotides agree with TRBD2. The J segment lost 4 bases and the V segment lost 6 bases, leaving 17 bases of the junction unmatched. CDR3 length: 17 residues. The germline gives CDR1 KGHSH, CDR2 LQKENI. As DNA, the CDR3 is TGTGCCAGCTCCCCCAGTCGGGGGGTTCGTAGCGGAGAGACCCAGTACTTC. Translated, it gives CASSPSRGVRSGETQYF.

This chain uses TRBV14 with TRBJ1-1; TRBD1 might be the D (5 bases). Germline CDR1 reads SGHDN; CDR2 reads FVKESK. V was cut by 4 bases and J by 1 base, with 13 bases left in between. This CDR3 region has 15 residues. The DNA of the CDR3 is TGTGCCAGCAGCCGCCAGACAGCTAGGAACACTGAAGCTTTCTTT. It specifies CASSRQTARNTEAFF.

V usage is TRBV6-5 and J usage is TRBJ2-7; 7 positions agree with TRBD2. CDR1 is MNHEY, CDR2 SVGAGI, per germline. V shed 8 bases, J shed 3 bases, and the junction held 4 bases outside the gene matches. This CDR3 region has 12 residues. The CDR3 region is CASRDYLYEQYF. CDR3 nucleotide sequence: TGTGCCAGCCGGGACTACCTCTACGAGCAGTACTTC.

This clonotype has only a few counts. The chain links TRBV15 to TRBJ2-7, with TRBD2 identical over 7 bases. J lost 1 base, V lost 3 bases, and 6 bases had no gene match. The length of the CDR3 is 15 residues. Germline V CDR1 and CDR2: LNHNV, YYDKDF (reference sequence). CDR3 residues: CATSRGRGLSYEQYF. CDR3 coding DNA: TGTGCCACCAGCAGGGGGAGGGGACTTTCCTACGAGCAGTACTTC.

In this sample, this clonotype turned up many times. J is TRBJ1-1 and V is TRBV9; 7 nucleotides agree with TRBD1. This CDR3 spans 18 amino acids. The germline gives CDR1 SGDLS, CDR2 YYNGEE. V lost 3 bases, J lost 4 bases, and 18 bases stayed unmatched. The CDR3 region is CASSAHTIPQGEGTEAFF. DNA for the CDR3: TGTGCCAGCAGCGCTCACACAATTCCCCAGGGGGAAGGCACTGAAGCTTTCTTT.

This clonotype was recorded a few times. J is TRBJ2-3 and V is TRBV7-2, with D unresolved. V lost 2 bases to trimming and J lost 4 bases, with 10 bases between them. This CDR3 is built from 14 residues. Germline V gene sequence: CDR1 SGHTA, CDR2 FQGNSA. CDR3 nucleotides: TGTGCCAGCAGCTTAAAGTCCGTAGCAGATACGCAGTATTTT. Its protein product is CASSLKSVADTQYF.

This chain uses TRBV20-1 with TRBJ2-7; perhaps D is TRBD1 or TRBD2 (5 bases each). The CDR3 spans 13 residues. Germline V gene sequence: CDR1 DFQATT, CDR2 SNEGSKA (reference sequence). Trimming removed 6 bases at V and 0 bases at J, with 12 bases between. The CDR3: CSAGHRDSYEQYF. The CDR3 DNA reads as TGCAGTGCCGGACATCGGGACTCCTACGAGCAGTACTTC.

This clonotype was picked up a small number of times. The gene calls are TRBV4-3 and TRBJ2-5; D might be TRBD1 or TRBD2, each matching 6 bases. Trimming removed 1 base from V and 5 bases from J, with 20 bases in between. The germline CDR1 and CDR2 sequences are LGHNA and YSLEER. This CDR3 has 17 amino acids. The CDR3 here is CASSQGSFGRGGETQYF. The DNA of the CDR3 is TGCGCCAGCAGCCAAGGATCATTCGGCAGGGGAGGCGAGACCCAGTACTTC.

In nucleotides, the CDR3 is TGTGCCAGCAGCTCCAGTCGGGGGTTCGAAGCTTTCTTT. Protein product: CASSSSRGFEAFF. V gene TRBV7-2 combines with J gene TRBJ1-1; tentatively, D is TRBD1 (5 bases). V was shortened by 4 bases and J by 8 bases, with 14 bases between the two germline ends. This CDR3 spans 13 amino acids. The V gene's germline CDR1 is SGHTA and CDR2 FQGNSA.

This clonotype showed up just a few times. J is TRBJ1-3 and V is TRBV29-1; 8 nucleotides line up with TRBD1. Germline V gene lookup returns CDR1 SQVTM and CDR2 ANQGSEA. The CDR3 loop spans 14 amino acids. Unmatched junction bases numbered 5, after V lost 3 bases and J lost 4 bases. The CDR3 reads CSVDGRGPGNTIYF. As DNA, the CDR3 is TGCAGCGTTGACGGCAGGGGGCCCGGAAACACCATATATTTT.

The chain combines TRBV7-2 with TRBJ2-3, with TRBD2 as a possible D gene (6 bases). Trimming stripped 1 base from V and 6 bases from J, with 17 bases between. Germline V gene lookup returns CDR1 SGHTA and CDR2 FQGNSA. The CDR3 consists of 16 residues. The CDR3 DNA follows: TGTGCCAGCAGCTTAGGAGGCGGGACGTCATGGGATACGCAGTATTTT. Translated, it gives CASSLGGGTSWDTQYF.

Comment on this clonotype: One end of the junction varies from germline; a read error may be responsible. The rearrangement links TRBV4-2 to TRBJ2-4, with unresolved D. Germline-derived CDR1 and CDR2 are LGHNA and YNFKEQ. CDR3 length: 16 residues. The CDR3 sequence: CASSKDGPIAKNIQYF. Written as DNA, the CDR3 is TGTGCCAGCAGCAAAGACGGTCCCATAGCCAAAAACATTCAGTACTTC.

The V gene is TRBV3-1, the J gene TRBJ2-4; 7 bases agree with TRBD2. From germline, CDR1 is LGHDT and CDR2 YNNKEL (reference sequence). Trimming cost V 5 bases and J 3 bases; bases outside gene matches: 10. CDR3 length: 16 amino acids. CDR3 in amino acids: CASSSWAGEGKNIQYF. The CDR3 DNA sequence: TGTGCCAGCAGCTCCTGGGCGGGAGAGGGCAAAAACATTCAGTACTTC.

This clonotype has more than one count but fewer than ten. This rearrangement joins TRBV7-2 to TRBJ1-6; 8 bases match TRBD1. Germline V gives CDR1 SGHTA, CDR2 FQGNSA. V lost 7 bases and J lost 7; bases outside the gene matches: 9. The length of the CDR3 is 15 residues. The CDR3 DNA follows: TGTGCCAGCACCGATCAGGGGGCGAGGAATTCACCCCTCCACTTT. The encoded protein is CASTDQGARNSPLHF.

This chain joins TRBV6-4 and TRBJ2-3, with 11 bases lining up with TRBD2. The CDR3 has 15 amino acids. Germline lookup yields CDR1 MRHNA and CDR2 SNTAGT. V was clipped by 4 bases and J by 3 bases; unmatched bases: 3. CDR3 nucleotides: TGTGCCAGCAGTGCTAGCGGGGGGACAACAGATACGCAGTATTTT. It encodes CASSASGGTTDTQYF.

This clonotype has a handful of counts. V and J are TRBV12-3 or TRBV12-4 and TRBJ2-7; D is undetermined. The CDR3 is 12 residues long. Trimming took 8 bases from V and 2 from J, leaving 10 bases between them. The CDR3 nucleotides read TGTGCCAGCCAGCGTGACCCCTACGAGCAGTACTTC. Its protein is CASQRDPYEQYF.